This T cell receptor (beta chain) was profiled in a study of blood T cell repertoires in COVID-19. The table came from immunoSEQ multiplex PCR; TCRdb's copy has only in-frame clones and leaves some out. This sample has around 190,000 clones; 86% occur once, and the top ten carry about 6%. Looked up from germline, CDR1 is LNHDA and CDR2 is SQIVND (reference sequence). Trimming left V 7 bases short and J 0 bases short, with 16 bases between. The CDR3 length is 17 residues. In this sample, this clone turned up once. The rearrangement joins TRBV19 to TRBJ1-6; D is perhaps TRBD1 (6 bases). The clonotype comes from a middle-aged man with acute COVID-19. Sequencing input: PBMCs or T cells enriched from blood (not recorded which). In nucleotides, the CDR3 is TGTGCCAGTAAGATGGACAGTAGGAGCTCCTATAATTCACCCCTCCACTTT. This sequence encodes CASKMDSRSSYNSPLHF.